The next 12 T cell receptor beta chains were all read from a single sample in a study of vaccination effects on CD4 cells after COVID-19. No antigen is known for these receptors. TCRdb's copy holds only in-frame clones and misses some; the assay was immunoSEQ multiplex PCR. The profile shows fewer than 20,000 clones, more than 75% of them singletons. Pools of viral peptides were used by the ViraFEST assay to expand antigen-specific CD4+ T cells ahead of sequencing. With approximately 10 days of culture completed, CD4+ T cells were isolated. The participants, recipients of two vaccine doses, got either BNT162b2 or mRNA-1273. Material: CD4+ T cells from PBMCs cultured with HCoV-NL63 spike peptides, obtained after COVID-19 vaccination. The receptor source for this set is a human donor who received a COVID-19 vaccine.

The chain links TRBV18 to TRBJ1-5, with D uncertain. CDR3 length: 13 residues. V was shortened by 4 bases and J by 6 bases, with 10 bases between the two germline ends. Germline V lookup: CDR1 KGHSH, CDR2 LQKENI. The CDR3 loop is CASSLEEGQPQHF. The CDR3 DNA reads as TGTGCCAGCTCACTAGAGGAAGGTCAGCCCCAGCATTTT.

V gene TRBV6-2 or TRBV6-3 combines with J gene TRBJ1-2; perhaps TRBD1 as D (5 bases). This CDR3 region has 15 residues. The germline V gene has CDR1 MNHEY and CDR2 SVGEGT. V dropped 0 bases and J dropped 4 bases, with 12 bases sitting between them. The CDR3 region is CASSYSRGIGYGYTF. CDR3 nucleotide sequence: TGTGCCAGCAGTTACTCGCGGGGGATCGGCTATGGCTACACCTTC.

The chain is built from TRBV7-9 and TRBJ1-2; tentatively, D is TRBD1 (5 bases). The CDR3 runs 16 residues. Looked up from germline, CDR1 is SEHNR and CDR2 is FQNEAQ (reference sequence). The germline V and J ends were trimmed by 3 bases and 0 bases, with 14 bases remaining between them. CDR3 residues: CASSFGGNGANYGYTF. As DNA, the CDR3 is TGTGCCAGCAGCTTCGGGGGGAACGGGGCTAACTATGGCTACACCTTC.

This clone was picked up a small number of times. The chain joins TRBV14 to TRBJ2-7; a weak D match, TRBD2 (5 bases). The CDR3 consists of 16 residues. The germline V gene encodes CDR1 SGHDN and CDR2 FVKESK. V lost 2 bases and J 0 bases, leaving 14 bases between the germline ends. Here the CDR3 reads CASSQNQDWSSYEQYF. CDR3 sequence (DNA): TGTGCCAGCAGCCAAAACCAGGACTGGAGCTCCTACGAGCAGTACTTC. Supplemented by reference TRBV14 and TRBJ2-7, the full variable domain reads EAGVTQFPSHSVIEKGQTVTLRCDPISGHDNLYWYRRVMGKEIKFLLHFVKESKQDESGMPNNRFLAERTGGTYSTLKVQPAELEDSGVYFCASSQNQDWSSYEQYFGPGTRLTVT.

The sample holds a few counts of this clone. This chain uses TRBV5-1 with TRBJ2-2; TRBD1 aligns across 7 bases. The ends lost 4 bases at V and 1 base at J; junction bases unmatched: 7. Germline V lookup: CDR1 SGHRS, CDR2 YFSETQ. The CDR3 extends over 16 amino acids. In DNA form, the CDR3 reads TGCGCCAGCAGCCCCGACAGGGCGAGGAACACCGGGGAGCTGTTTTTT. It codes for CASSPDRARNTGELFF.

The V and J genes are TRBV7-8 and TRBJ1-2; 9 bases match TRBD1. Trimming at V came to 5 bases and at J to 6 bases, leaving 7 bases not matched to a gene. The CDR3 totals 14 residues. The germline V gene has CDR1 SGHVS and CDR2 FQNEAQ. The CDR3: CASSPMGQGHGYTF. In DNA form, the CDR3 reads TGTGCCAGCAGCCCTATGGGACAGGGTCATGGCTACACCTTC.

The rearrangement joins TRBV30 to TRBJ1-5; 12 bases fit TRBD1. Germline CDR1 is GTSNPN and CDR2 is SVGIG (reference sequence). V lost 3 bases to trimming and J lost 6 bases; unmatched junction nucleotides: 6. The CDR3 contains 15 residues. CDR3 coding DNA: TGTGCCTGGAGCCCCGGGACAGGGGGCTCTCAGCCCCAGCATTTT. Translated, it gives CAWSPGTGGSQPQHF.

Only a few counts were recorded for this clone. V usage is TRBV12-3 or TRBV12-4 and J usage is TRBJ2-7, with D maybe TRBD2 (5 bases). The V gene lost 3 bases and the J gene lost 0 bases, with 6 bases spanning the gap. The CDR3 is 13 residues long. DNA for the CDR3: TGTGCCAGCAGTTTGGGGAGCTCCTACGAGCAGTACTTC. This encodes CASSLGSSYEQYF.

The chain has TRBV3-1 (or the pseudogene TRBV3-2) and TRBJ1-6, with 7 bases that match TRBD1. Per the germline V gene, CDR1 is LGHDT and CDR2 is YNNKEL (reference sequence). CDR3 size: 14 residues. The junction had 1 base not matched to a gene; V was cut back by 1 base and J by 7 bases. The CDR3 spells CASSQVGQNSPLHF. The CDR3, as DNA: TGTGCCAGCAGCCAAGTGGGACAGAATTCACCCCTCCACTTT.

The chain is built from TRBV10-2 and TRBJ1-1; 7 bases are shared with TRBD1. J was trimmed by 6 bases and V by 2 bases; bases with no gene match: 12. CDR1 is WSHSY, CDR2 SAAADI, per germline. The CDR3 contains 16 residues. The CDR3 region is CASSEIGEGGWPEAFF. CDR3 bases: TGCGCCAGCAGTGAGATCGGGGAAGGGGGCTGGCCTGAAGCTTTCTTT.

The rearrangement uses TRBV25-1 and TRBJ1-3; D remains unclear. The V gene lost 6 bases and the J gene lost 2 bases, with 5 bases spanning the gap. The CDR3 is 12 amino acids. Germline assignment: CDR1 MGHDK and CDR2 SYGVNS. CDR3 in DNA: TGTGCCAGCAGGGTCGCTGGAAACACCATATATTTT. This translates into CASRVAGNTIYF.

The sample holds one count of this clone. The J gene is TRBJ2-2, the V gene TRBV2, with D possibly being TRBD1 (5 bases). This CDR3 has 14 residues. The germline V and J ends were trimmed by 6 bases and 3 bases, with 11 bases remaining between them. CDR1 is SNHLY, CDR2 FYNNEI, per germline. CDR3 region: CASRADRYTGELFF. In DNA, the CDR3 is TGTGCCAGCAGAGCAGACAGATACACCGGGGAGCTGTTTTTT.